This entry lists 7 T cell receptor beta chains sequenced from one sample in a study of sequential checkpoint blockade in melanoma. Repertoires were generated with immunoSEQ multiplex PCR, while TCRdb's copy carries only in-frame clones and drops some. This sample has over 3,500 clones, with more than 20% found just once. Described treatment: randomized to nivolumab then ipilimumab (arm A) or the reverse (arm B). This specimen consisted of tumor tissue (inferred from file names), obtained from a patient given nivolumab and ipilimumab in sequence. These receptors were collected from a human donor with melanoma.

This clone was detected ten times or more. The V and J genes are TRBV11-3 and TRBJ1-4, with a possible D match to TRBD1 (6 bases). Germline V gene lookup returns CDR1 SGHNT and CDR2 YENEEA. With 5 bases removed from V and 8 bases from J, the gap between germline ends came to 15 bases. There are 14 residues in the CDR3. The CDR3 loop is CASSPQGPREKLFF. Written as DNA, the CDR3 is TGTGCCAGCAGCCCCCAGGGGCCTAGGGAAAAACTGTTTTTT.

This clone appeared a few times. The gene calls are TRBV19 and TRBJ2-2; the D is unclear. Germline V gene sequence: CDR1 LNHDA, CDR2 SQIVND (reference sequence). The germline V and J ends were trimmed by 6 bases and 2 bases, with 7 bases remaining between them. The CDR3 is 13 residues long. Here the CDR3 DNA reads TGTGCCAGTAGAGAGCAAAACACCGGGGAGCTGTTTTTT. Translated, it gives CASREQNTGELFF.

This clone was picked up many times. The rearrangement joins TRBV7-2 to TRBJ1-1; no definite D call. Trimming left V 5 bases short and J 6 bases short, with 13 bases between. The V gene's germline CDR1 is SGHTA and CDR2 FQGNSA. This CDR3 is 13 amino acids long. The CDR3 coding sequence is TGTGCCAGCAGCCCCCAATGGTTTCCTGAAGCTTTCTTT. Translating gives CASSPQWFPEAFF.

The CDR3 region is CASASTGLNTEAFF. The CDR3 DNA follows: TGTGCCTCGGCCTCGACAGGGTTGAACACTGAAGCTTTCTTT. The V and J genes are TRBV6-8 and TRBJ1-1; TRBD1 aligns across 7 bases. Germline CDR1 is MNHGY and CDR2 is SAAAGT. Unmatched junction bases numbered 9, after V lost 11 bases and J lost 0 bases. The CDR3 has 14 residues.

The chain has TRBV23-1 and TRBJ2-1; tentatively, D is TRBD2 (6 bases). TRBV23-1 falls under the ORF class, with uncertain function. The CDR3 consists of 13 residues. Between the trimmed V and J ends, which lost 9 bases and 5 bases, there was a span of 14 bases. Written as DNA, the CDR3 is TGCGCCAGTTTTAGCGGAATAAACAATGAGCAGTTCTTC. Translation: CASFSGINNEQFF.

This clone is categorized as medium-sized. V is TRBV11-3 and J is TRBJ1-1, with 8 positions matching TRBD1. The CDR3 extends over 15 amino acids. Germline CDR1 SGHNT, CDR2 YENEEA. With V trimmed by 5 bases and J by 1 base, 6 bases remained unmatched. CDR3 amino acids: CASSQGGTGNTEAFF. The CDR3 DNA reads as TGTGCCAGCAGCCAAGGAGGGACAGGGAACACTGAAGCTTTCTTT.

This clone has a handful of counts. CDR3 protein: CASSFRGETGNTIYF. CDR3 DNA sequence: TGCGCCAGCAGCTTCCGTGGTGAAACTGGAAACACCATATATTTT. The chain employs TRBV5-1 and TRBJ1-3; D gene unclear. Germline loops: CDR1 SGHRS, CDR2 YFSETQ. The CDR3 is 15 residues long. V was cut by 2 bases and J by 2 bases, with 11 bases left in between.